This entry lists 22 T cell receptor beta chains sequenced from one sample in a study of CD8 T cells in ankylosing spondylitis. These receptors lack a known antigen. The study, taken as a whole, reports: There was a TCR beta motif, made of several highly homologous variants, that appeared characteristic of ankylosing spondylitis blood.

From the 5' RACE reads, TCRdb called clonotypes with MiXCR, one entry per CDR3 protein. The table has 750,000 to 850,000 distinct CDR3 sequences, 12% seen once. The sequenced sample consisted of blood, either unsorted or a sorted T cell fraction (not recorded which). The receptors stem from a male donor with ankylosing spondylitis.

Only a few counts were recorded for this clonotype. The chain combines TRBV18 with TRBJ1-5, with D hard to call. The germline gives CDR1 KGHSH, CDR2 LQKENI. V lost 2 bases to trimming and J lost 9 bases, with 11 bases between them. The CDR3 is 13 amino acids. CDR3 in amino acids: CASSPGSARPQHF. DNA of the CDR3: TGTGCCAGCTCACCAGGGTCCGCCCGGCCCCAGCATTTT.

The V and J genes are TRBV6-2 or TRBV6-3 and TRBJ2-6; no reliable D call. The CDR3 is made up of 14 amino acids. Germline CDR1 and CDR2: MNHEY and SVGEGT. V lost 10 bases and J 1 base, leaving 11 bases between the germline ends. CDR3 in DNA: TGTGCCACCAATCGACCTTCTGGGGCCAACGTCCTGACTTTC. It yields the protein CATNRPSGANVLTF.

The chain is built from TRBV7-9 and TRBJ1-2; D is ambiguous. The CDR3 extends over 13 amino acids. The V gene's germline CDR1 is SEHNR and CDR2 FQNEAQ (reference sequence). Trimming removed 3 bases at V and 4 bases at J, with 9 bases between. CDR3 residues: CASSFGELYGYTF. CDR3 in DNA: TGTGCCAGCAGCTTCGGGGAACTCTATGGCTACACCTTC.

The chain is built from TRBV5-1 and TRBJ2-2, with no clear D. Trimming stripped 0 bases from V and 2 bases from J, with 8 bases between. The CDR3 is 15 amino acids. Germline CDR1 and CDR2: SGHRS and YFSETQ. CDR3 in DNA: TGCGCCAGCAGCTTGGCGGCGGAAAACACCGGGGAGCTGTTTTTT. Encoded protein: CASSLAAENTGELFF.

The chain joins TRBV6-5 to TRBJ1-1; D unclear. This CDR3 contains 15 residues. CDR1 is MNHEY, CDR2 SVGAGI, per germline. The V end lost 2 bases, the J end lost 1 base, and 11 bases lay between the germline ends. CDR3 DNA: TGTGCCAGCAGTTACCTCAGTAGGTCGAACACTGAAGCTTTCTTT. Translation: CASSYLSRSNTEAFF.

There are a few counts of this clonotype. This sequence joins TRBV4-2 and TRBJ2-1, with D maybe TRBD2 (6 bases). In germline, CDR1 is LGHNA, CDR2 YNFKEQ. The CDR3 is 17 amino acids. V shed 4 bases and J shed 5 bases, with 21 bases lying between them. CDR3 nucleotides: TGTGCCAGCAGCCGCACCAAGGGGAGGATGTCCCACAATGAGCAGTTCTTC. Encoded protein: CASSRTKGRMSHNEQFF.

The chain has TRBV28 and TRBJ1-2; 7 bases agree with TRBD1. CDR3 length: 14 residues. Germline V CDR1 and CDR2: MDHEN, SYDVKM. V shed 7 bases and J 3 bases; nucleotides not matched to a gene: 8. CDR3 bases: TGTGCCAGCATCCGCGCCGACAGGGACTATGGCTACACCTTC. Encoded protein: CASIRADRDYGYTF.

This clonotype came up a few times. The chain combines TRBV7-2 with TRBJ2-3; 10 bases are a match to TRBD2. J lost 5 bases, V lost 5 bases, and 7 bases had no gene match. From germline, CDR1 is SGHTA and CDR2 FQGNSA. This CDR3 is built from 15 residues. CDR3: CASSRRSGGGDTQYF. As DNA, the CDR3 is TGTGCCAGCAGCCGTCGAAGCGGGGGGGGAGATACGCAGTATTTT.

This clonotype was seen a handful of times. The chain's CDR3 is CASSVLTGGRNQPQHF. The CDR3, as DNA: TGTGCCAGCAGTGTTTTGACAGGGGGTAGGAATCAGCCCCAGCATTTT. The J gene is TRBJ1-5, the V gene TRBV28; 9 bases match TRBD1. V trimming: 5 bases; J trimming: 4 bases; junction bases outside the gene matches: 9. Per the germline V gene, CDR1 is MDHEN and CDR2 is SYDVKM. This CDR3 is 16 amino acids long.

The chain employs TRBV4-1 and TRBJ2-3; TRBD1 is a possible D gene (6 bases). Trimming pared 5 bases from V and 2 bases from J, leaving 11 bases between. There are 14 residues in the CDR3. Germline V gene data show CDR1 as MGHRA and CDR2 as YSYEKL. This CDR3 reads CASSTTGITDTQYF. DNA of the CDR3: TGCGCCAGCAGCACGACAGGCATCACAGATACGCAGTATTTT.

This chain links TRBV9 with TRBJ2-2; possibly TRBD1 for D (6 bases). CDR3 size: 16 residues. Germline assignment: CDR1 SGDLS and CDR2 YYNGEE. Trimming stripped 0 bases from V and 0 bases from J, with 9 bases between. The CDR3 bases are TGTGCCAGCAGCGTAGGGGCAGGGGCGAACACCGGGGAGCTGTTTTTT. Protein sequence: CASSVGAGANTGELFF.

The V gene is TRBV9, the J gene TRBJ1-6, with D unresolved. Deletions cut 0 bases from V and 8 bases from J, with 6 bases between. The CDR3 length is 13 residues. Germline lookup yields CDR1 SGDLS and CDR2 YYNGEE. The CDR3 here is CASSVEVDSPLHF. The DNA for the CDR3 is TGTGCCAGCAGCGTAGAGGTGGATTCACCCCTCCACTTT.

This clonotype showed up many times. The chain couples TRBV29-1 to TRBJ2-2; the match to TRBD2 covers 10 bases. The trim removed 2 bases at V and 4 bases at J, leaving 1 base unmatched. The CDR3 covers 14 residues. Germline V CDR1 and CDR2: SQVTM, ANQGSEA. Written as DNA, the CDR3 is TGCAGCGTTGAAAGCGGGAGGGTCACCGGGGAGCTGTTTTTT. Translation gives CSVESGRVTGELFF.

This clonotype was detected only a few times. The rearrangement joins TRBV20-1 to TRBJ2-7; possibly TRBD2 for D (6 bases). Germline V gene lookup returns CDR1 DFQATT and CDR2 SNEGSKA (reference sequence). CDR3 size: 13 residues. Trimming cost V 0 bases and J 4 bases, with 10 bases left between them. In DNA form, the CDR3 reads TGCAGTGCTAGAGAAGGAGGGAAATACGAGCAGTACTTC. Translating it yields CSAREGGKYEQYF.

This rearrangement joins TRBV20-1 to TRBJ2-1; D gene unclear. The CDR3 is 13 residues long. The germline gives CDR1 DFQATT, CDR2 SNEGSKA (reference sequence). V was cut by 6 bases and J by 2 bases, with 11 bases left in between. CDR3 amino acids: CSAPNGPYNEQFF. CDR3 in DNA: TGCAGTGCCCCAAACGGCCCCTACAATGAGCAGTTCTTC.

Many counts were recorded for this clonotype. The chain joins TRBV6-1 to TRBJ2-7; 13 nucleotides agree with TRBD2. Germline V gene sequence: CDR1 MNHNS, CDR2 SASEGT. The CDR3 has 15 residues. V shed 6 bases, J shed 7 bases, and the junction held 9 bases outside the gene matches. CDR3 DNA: TGTGCCAGCAGGGGAGGGACTAGCGGGGAGGGGGAGCAGTACTTC. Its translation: CASRGGTSGEGEQYF.

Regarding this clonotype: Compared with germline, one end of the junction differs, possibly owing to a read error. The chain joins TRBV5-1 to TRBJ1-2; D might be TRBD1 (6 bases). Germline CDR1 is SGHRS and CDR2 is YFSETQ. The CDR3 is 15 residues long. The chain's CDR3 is CASSFTGFLDYGHTF. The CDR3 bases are TGCGCCAGCAGCTTTACAGGGTTCTTGGACTATGGCCACACCTTC.

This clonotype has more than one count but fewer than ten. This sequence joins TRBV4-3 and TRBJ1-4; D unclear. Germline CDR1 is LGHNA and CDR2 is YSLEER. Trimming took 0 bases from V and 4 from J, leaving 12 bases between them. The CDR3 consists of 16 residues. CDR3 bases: TGCGCCAGCAGCCAAGAAGTTTTGGGCTTTAATGAAAAACTGTTTTTT. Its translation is CASSQEVLGFNEKLFF.

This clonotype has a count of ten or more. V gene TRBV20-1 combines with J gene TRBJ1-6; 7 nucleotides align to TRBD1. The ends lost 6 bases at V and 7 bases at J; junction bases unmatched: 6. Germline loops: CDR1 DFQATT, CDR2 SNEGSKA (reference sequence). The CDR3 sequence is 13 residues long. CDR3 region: CSAKRDSNSPLHF. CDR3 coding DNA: TGCAGTGCCAAAAGGGACAGCAATTCACCCCTCCACTTT.

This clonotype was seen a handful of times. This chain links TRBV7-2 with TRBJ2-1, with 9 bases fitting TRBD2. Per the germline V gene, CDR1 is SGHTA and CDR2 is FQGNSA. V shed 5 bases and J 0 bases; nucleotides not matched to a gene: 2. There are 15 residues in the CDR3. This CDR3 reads CASSASGVSYNEQFF. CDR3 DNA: TGTGCCAGCAGCGCTAGCGGGGTCTCCTACAATGAGCAGTTCTTC.

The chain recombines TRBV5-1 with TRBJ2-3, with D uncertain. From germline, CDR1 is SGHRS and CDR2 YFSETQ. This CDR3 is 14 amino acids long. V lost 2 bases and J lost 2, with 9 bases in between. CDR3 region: CASSFNRFTDTQYF. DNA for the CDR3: TGCGCCAGCAGCTTCAACAGATTCACAGATACGCAGTATTTT.

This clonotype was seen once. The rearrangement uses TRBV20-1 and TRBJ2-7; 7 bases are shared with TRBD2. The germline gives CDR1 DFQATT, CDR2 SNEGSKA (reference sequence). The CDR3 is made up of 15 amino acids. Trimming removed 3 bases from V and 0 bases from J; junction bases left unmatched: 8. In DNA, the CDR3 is TGCAGTGCTAGGTCGTGGCTAGCGGACTCCTACGAGCAGTACTTC. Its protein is CSARSWLADSYEQYF.